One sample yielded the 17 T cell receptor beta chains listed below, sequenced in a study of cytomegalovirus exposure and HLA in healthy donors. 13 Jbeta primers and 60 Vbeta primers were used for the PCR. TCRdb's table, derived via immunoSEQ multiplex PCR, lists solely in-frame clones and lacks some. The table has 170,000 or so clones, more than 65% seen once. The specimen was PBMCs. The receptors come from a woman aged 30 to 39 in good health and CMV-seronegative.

The CDR3 nucleotides read TGCAGCGCTGGGACAGGGTTACCCGGGGAGCTGTTTTTT. Translated, it gives CSAGTGLPGELFF. The chain couples TRBV29-1 to TRBJ2-2, with 9 bases identical to TRBD1. Looked up from germline, CDR1 is SQVTM and CDR2 is ANQGSEA. Trimming took 7 bases from V and 6 from J; bases not matched to a gene: 6. The length of the CDR3 is 13 residues.

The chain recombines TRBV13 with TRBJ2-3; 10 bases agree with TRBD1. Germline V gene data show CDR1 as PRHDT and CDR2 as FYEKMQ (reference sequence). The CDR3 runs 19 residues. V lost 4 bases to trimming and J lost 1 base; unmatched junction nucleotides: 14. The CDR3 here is CASSSRQGATRQRTDTQYF. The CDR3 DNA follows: TGTGCCAGCAGCTCAAGACAGGGGGCGACCAGGCAACGCACAGATACGCAGTATTTT.

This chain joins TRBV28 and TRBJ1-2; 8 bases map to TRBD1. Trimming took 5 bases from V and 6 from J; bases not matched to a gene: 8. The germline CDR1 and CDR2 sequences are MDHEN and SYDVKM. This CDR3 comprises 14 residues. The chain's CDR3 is CASSPQGATNGYTF. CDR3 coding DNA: TGTGCCAGCAGTCCTCAGGGGGCGACTAATGGCTACACCTTC.

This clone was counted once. The CDR3 sequence is CASSLSPQGETQYF. CDR3 in DNA: TGTGCCAGCAGTCTGTCGCCTCAGGGGGAGACCCAGTACTTC. V gene TRBV7-9 combines with J gene TRBJ2-5; tentatively, D is TRBD1 (6 bases). V was trimmed by 6 bases and J by 5 bases, leaving 16 bases between them. The length of the CDR3 is 14 residues. Germline V gene data show CDR1 as SEHNR and CDR2 as FQNEAQ (reference sequence). The full variable domain, in which reference TRBV7-9 and TRBJ2-5 provide the parts outside the CDR3, is DTGVSQNPRHKITKRGQNVTFRCDPISEHNRLYWYRQTLGQGPEFLTYFQNEAQLEKSRLLSDRFSAERPKGSFSTLEIQRTEQGDSAMYLCASSLSPQGETQYFGPGTRLLVL.

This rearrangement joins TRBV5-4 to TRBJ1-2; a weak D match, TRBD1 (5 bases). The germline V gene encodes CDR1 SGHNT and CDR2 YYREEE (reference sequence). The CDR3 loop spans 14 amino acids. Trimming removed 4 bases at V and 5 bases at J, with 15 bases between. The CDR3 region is CASSLPGGVYGYTF. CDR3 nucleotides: TGTGCCAGCAGCCTCCCGGGAGGGGTTTATGGCTACACCTTC.

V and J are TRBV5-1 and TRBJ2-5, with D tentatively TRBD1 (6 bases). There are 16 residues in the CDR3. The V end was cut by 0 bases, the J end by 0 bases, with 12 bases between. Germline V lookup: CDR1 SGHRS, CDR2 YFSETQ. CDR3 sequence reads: CASSLARGLYQETQYF. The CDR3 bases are TGCGCCAGCAGCTTGGCCAGGGGATTGTACCAAGAGACCCAGTACTTC.

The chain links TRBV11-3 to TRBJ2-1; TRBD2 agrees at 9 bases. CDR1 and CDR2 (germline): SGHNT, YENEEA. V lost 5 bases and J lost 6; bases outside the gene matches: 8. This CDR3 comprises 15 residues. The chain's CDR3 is CASSPGAAGGNEQFF. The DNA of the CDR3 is TGTGCCAGCAGCCCTGGGGCAGCGGGAGGCAATGAGCAGTTCTTC.

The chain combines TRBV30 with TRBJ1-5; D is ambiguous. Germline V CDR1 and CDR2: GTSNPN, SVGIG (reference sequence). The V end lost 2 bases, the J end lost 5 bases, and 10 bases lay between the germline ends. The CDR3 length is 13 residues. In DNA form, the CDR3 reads TGTGCCTGGAGTATTTGGAGTGATCAGCCCCAGCATTTT. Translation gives CAWSIWSDQPQHF. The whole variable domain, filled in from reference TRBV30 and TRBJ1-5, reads SQTIHQWPATLVQPVGSPLSLECTVEGTSNPNLYWYRQAAGRGLQLLFYSVGIGQISSEVPQNLSASRPQDRQFILSSKKLLLSDSGFYLCAWSIWSDQPQHFGDGTRLSIL.

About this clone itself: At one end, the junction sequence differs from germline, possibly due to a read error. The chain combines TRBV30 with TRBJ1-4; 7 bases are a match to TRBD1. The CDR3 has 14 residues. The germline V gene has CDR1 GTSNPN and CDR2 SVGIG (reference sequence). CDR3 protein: CAWRRGQWNEKLFF. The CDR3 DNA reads TGTGCCTGGAGACGGGGACAGTGGAATGAGAAACTGTTTTTT.

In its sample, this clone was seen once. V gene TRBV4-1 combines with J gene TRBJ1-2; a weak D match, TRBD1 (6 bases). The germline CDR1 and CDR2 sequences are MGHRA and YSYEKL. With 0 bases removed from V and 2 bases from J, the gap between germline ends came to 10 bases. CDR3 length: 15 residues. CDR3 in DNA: TGCGCCAGCAGCCAAGACAGGGGATCCAACTATGGCTACACCTTC. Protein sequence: CASSQDRGSNYGYTF.

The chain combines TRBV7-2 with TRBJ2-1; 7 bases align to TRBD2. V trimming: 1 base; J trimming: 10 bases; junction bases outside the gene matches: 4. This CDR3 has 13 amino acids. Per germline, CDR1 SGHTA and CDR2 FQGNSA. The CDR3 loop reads CASSLVLGGEQFF. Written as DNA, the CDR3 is TGTGCCAGCAGCTTAGTTTTGGGAGGGGAGCAGTTCTTC.

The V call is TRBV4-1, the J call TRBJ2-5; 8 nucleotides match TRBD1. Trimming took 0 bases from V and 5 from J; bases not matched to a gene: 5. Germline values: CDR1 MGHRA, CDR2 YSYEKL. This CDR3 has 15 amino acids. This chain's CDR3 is CASSQEGRGPETQYF. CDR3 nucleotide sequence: TGCGCCAGCAGCCAAGAGGGCAGGGGGCCCGAGACCCAGTACTTC.

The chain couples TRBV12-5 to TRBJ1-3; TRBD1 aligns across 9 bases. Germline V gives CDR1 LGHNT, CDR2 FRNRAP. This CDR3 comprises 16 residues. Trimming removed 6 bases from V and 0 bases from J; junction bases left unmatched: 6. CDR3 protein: CASGRGQGASGNTIYF. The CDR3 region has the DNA TGTGCTAGTGGAAGGGGACAGGGAGCCTCTGGAAACACCATATATTTT.

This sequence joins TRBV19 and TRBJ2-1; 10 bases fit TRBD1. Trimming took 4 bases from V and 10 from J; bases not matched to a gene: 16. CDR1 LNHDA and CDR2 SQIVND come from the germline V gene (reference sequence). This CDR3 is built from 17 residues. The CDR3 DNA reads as TGTGCCAGTAGTAAAAGGGGACCGGGACAGGGGTTCAACGAGCAGTTCTTC. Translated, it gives CASSKRGPGQGFNEQFF.

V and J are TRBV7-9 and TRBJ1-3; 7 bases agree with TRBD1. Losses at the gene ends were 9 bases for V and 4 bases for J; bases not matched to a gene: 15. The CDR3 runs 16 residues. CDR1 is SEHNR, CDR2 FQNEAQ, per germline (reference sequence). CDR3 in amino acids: CASDGPGQIFGNTIYF. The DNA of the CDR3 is TGTGCCAGTGATGGACCGGGACAGATATTCGGAAACACCATATATTTT.

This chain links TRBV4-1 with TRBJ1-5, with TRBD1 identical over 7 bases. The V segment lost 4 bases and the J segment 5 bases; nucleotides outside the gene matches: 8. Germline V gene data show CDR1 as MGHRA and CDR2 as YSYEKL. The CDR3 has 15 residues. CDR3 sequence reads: CASSPLGTGDQPQHF. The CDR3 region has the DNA TGCGCCAGCAGCCCCCTCGGAACAGGGGATCAGCCCCAGCATTTT.

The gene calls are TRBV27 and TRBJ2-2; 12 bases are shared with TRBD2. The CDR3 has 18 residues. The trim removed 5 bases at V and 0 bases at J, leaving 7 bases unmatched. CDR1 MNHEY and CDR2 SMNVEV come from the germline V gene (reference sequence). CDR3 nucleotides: TGTGCCAGCAGTCCAGGACTAGCGGGAACCGCGAACACCGGGGAGCTGTTTTTT. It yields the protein CASSPGLAGTANTGELFF.